This TCR beta chain was identified in a study of T cell responses to AZD1222 COVID-19 vaccine. Study findings and constraints: All repertoire sampling was performed exclusively after the peak T cell response. Spike-specific TCR breadth and depth were elevated following two AZD1222 doses.

This clone was picked up one time. Its antigen is unidentified. Some clones are missing from TCRdb's copy, which holds only in-frame ones; the method was immunoSEQ multiplex PCR. There are over 150,000 clones in the sample; approximately 92% occur only once, and about 10% lies in the top ten. Sequenced here: peripheral blood, sampled on day 0 of AZD1222 vaccination. This sequence was found in an adult in good health.

Written as DNA, the CDR3 is TGTGCCTGGAACCCGGGACAGGGGGGTCTGGGCTATGGCTACACCTTC. The encoded protein is CAWNPGQGGLGYGYTF. The rearrangement links TRBV30 to TRBJ1-2; 11 bases agree with TRBD1. V lost 4 bases to trimming and J lost 4 bases; unmatched junction nucleotides: 11. This CDR3 is 16 amino acids long. The germline V gene has CDR1 GTSNPN and CDR2 SVGIG (reference sequence).